This T cell receptor beta chain was profiled in a study of cytomegalovirus exposure and HLA in healthy donors (dated by TCRdb to between 2016 and 2019). Context from the whole study: An earlier analysis of roughly 610 of the donors reported about 300 Gb of sequence data and about 120 million unique TCR beta sequences obtained from about 179 million T cells. About 280 gigabases of sequencing data and approximately 92 million unique TCR sequences made up an early release that covered several hundred HLA-typed donors. Among the roughly 410 genotyped donors, 75% to 90% belonged to the genetic ancestry cluster associated with self-reported Caucasian donors. The study aimed to test whether cataloging public T cell receptors could reveal signatures of past pathogen exposure. The T cell repertoires of roughly 660 subjects were profiled by immunosequencing and related to cytomegalovirus serostatus. A separate validation cohort of more than 100 different subjects was used in addition to the 666-subject first cohort. To predict cytomegalovirus infection status, the study brought together high-throughput TCR immunosequencing, statistical association of individual TCRs with disease status, and machine learning. In a later analysis, previously published TCR beta repertoires from 670 or so donors were re-analyzed and high-resolution HLA genotyping was added so that TCR occurrence patterns could be studied. In the later analysis, no new phenotypic data were used to find candidate immune exposures; instead, reliance was placed on TCR beta sequences and their occurrence across donors. An earlier analysis of some 500 of the donors used high-throughput TCR beta sequencing to judge whether each TCR beta V gene segment behaved as functional or pseudogenic. Donor age, sex, ethnicity and CMV serostatus were compiled alongside the repertoire data. Genome-wide SNP genotypes for about 65% of the 666 donors were used in a later genetic analysis, which treated that subset as a discovery cohort. Every discovery cohort repertoire had been produced on one sequencing platform. Both class I and class II loci were covered by HLA typing, at four-digit resolution. The number of typed donors differed by locus: about 620-630 for A, B, C, DRB1 and DQB1; approximately 540 for DQA1; approximately 610 for DPA1; and about 450 for DPB1. About five DR-DQ haplotypes were treated as single units for association and clustering because of strong linkage in the cohort. Across around 400 genotyped donors of the cohort, an average of 235,054 unique TCR beta nucleotide sequences per donor were sequenced, and roughly a sixth of those sequences were non-productive.

The study at large found these results: Roughly 17 rarely observed V segments, including chromosome 9 orphons, were excluded from the earlier analysis of just under 600 of the donors because counts were too low. In this cohort, only TCR beta chains were sequenced, and detectable features were limited by the absence of alpha or paired-chain data. Compared with equally common non-associated chains, HLA-associated TCR beta chains in a later analysis were more clonally expanded and had lower generation probabilities. Most TCR sequences were observed very rarely across donors, whereas some public TCRs were present in many individuals. Because some donors lacked HLA typing at each locus, the association tests relied only on the typed subset. The only immune exposure information available for the cohort was CMV serostatus. An earlier analysis of approximately 590 of the donors showed that most TCR beta V segments appeared in productive rearrangements either about 87% or about 30% of the time, which broadly matched IMGT annotations. The sequencing pipeline was judged likely to have produced a cluster of highly shared sequence variants as a technical artifact. A further reported finding was that TCR beta sequences accurately predicted the HLA-A and HLA-B alleles for most subjects in the first cohort. When HLA alleles, especially DR and DQ, strongly co-occurred, TCR associations were difficult to assign to individual alleles. Three of the identified cytomegalovirus-associated TCR beta chains were confirmed in vitro to be specific for cytomegalovirus antigens. Correlated functional status among segregating V segments might be attributable to linkage disequilibrium, but an unknown experimental factor could not be ruled out. A later analysis associated about 17,000 TCR beta sequences with specific HLA alleles at a false discovery rate of 0.05. The classifier was reported to diagnose cytomegalovirus status with high specificity and sensitivity in both the original cohort and the validation cohort. Some IMGT-functional V segments, including TRBV6-2 and TRBV6-3, could not be told apart with the 87-base-pair reads, so those segments were excluded. A later genetic analysis reported fewer N-insertions in productive TCRs among donors in an Asian-associated ancestry cluster than the approximately 700-donor mean. A total of 164 TCR beta chains were listed by the study as associated with cytomegalovirus. Roughly uniform sequencing depth across donors was assumed in presence/absence analyses, although this assumption may not hold. In a later genetic analysis, a missense DCLRE1C variant was associated with V-gene and J-gene trimming of TCR beta chains, and the association was replicated in an independent cohort. In a later analysis, most CMV-associated TCR beta chains were found to appear HLA-restricted, with HLA associations seemingly driven largely by CMV exposure. According to a later analysis, TCR association rates differed among HLA loci, with DRB1 alleles showing the most associated TCRs and HLA-C alleles showing the fewest. The authors suggested that the approach could potentially be extended to other disease states and immunological phenotypes. A later analysis reported that several top co-occurrence clusters appeared linked to parvovirus B19, influenza, CMV and Epstein-Barr virus.

The CDR3, from cysteine to phenylalanine, totals 12 residues. The read is trimmed to its CDR3 DNA, 36 bases read in frame from base 1. Taken from the germline V gene, the CDR1 and CDR2 loops are SGHDT and YYEEEE. The junction shows trimming of 5 bases on V and 8 bases on J, plus 13 bases between the germline ends. The library was made by the immunoSEQ multiplex PCR assay. The multiplex PCR relied on a mix of 60 forward primers for TCR Vbeta segments and 13 reverse primers for TCR Jbeta segments. The CDR3 region of rearranged TCR beta genes was amplified from genomic DNA by a multiplex PCR assay. The amplified TCR beta libraries were sequenced on the Illumina HiSeq System as 87-base-pair reads. From the authors' description of their analysis: Across the 640 or so repertoires, a later analysis counted some 80 million unique TCR beta chains, roughly 11 million of which were shared by at least two donors. A nearest-neighbor algorithm error-corrected the raw reads and collapsed the reads into unique sequences, merging closely related sequences to remove PCR and sequencing errors. CDR3 sequences were aligned to IMGT reference sequences to assign V, D and J gene segments. Each retained sequence needed at least a six-nucleotide match to both a V gene segment and a J gene segment. A rearrangement was called productive if the CDR3 had no stop codons and remained in frame with V and J, and every other rearrangement was called non-productive. Following IMGT convention, CDR3 was defined as the stretch from the second conserved V-encoded cysteine to the conserved J-encoded phenylalanine. The earlier analysis of about 590 of the donors excluded sequences that lacked an unambiguous match to a single V gene segment. In an earlier analysis of 587 of the donors, a V segment was called functional when productive rearrangements were above 56.7%, and segregating when the standard deviation between donors exceeded 5%. A statistical classification framework was built for diagnosing cytomegalovirus status from the catalog of TCR beta chain sequences. V and J gene assignment, in a later analysis, came from comparing TCR nucleotide sequences with IMGT/GENE-DB human TR gene sequences. Using the TCRdist pipeline, a later analysis assigned CDR3 sequences along with most-parsimonious VDJ recombination scenarios. In a later analysis, every TCR beta chain was defined by the combination of its CDR3 amino acid sequence and its V-gene family, and reads without a unique V-gene family were dropped. A later analysis removed 550 to 650 highly shared, low-generation-probability nucleotide sequences to deal with suspected cross-contamination and a sequencing artifact. In a later analysis, a clonal expansion index for each public chain was calculated from normalized within-repertoire ranks of inferred template counts. A later analysis computed generation probabilities with a VDJ recombination model fitted to out-of-frame rearrangements, and checked the results against IGoR. In a later analysis, hypergeometric tests were used to score TCR-TCR, TCR-HLA and TCR-CMV co-occurrence, with a repertoire-size bias correction applied to TCR pairs. To estimate false discovery rates, a later analysis permuted the HLA or CMV assignments 20 times. A later analysis grouped co-occurring TCRs with DBSCAN, adding TCRdist sequence similarity when clustering within HLA-allele-positive subsets. Repertoires with fewer than 30,000 or more than 120,000 public chains were left out of co-occurrence clustering, as were a handful of repertoires with anomalous nucleotide sharing. TCRdb stores this immuneACCESS table with in-frame sequences only. Part of the clones is absent; in the studies checked, under half of the shortfall reflects unresolved V genes, and no reason is known for the rest. The DNA gave D and trimming, while V, J and clone size come from that table. The sample's table covers around 80,000 clones. The ten largest account for roughly 0.8% of the sample.

As for this clone: Its binding antigen is unknown.

The cohort comprised under 700 healthy bone marrow donors. Cohort members were all nominally healthy when sampled, although unrecorded immune exposures were likely present. The donor was CMV seronegative and belonged to the group of more than 300 seronegative cohort members. A peripheral blood sample was collected from each donor, and TCR beta sequencing was performed on peripheral blood mononuclear cells. Genomic DNA extraction from the blood cell samples was performed with the Qiagen DNeasy Blood Extraction Kit. This sequence uses TRBV5-6 and TRBJ1-2; the D gene is perhaps TRBD1, from 5 matching bases. The sequence derives from a boy aged 5-17 years in good health and CMV-seronegative. The material sequenced was PBMCs. The base sequence is TGTGCCAGCAGTCAAGACAGAGAGGGCTACACCTTC. It specifies CASSQDREGYTF.